At least ten counts were recorded for the clone carrying this T cell receptor (beta chain). Coverage ceases 3 residues before the CDR3 finishes, and the germline J gene fills in the end. Clones were sequenced by immunoSEQ multiplex PCR, and TCRdb holds only the in-frame ones, with some missing. The sample contains 35,000 to 45,000 clones, none of them singletons. The source of the sample is a study of T cell clonality in common variable immunodeficiency. The germline gives CDR1 SGHRS, CDR2 YFSETQ. The V segment lost 6 bases and the J segment 1 base; nucleotides outside the gene matches: 4. The CDR3 covers 14 residues.

The receptor comes from a person aged 18-70 years in good health. The specimen sequenced was peripheral blood mononuclear cells. The V and J genes are TRBV5-1 and TRBJ2-5; 9 bases are a match to TRBD1. CDR3 region: CASTLQGAQETQYF. The CDR3 DNA, read in part, is TGCGCCAGCACCTTACAGGGGGCCCAAGAGACC.